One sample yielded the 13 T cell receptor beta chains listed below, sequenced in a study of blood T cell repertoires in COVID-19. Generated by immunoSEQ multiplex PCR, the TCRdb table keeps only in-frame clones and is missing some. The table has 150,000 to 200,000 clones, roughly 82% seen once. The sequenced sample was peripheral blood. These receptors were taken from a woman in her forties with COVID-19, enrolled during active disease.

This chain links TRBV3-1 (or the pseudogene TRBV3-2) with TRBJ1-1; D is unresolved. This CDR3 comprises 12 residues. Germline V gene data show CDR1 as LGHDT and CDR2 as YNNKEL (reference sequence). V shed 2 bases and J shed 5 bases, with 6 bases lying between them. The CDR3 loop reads CASSQTNTEAFF. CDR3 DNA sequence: TGTGCCAGCAGCCAAACTAATACTGAAGCTTTCTTT.

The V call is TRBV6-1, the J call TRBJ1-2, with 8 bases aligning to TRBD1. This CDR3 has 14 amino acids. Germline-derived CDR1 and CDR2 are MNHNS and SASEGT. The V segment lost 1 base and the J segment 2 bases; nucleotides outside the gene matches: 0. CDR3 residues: CASSEGTGNYGYTF. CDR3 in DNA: TGTGCCAGCAGTGAAGGGACAGGGAACTATGGCTACACCTTC.

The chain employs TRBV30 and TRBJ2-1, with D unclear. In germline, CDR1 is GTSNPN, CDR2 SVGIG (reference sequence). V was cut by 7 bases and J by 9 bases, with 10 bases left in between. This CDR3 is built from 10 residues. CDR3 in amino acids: CASNPSEQFF. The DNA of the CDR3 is TGTGCCTCCAATCCCAGTGAGCAGTTCTTC.

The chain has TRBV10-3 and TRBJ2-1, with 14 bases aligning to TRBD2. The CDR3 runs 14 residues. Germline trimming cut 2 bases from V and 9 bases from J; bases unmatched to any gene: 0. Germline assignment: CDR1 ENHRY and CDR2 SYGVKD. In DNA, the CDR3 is TGTGCCATCAGTGAGGGACTAGCGGGAGGTGAGCAGTTCTTC. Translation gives CAISEGLAGGEQFF.

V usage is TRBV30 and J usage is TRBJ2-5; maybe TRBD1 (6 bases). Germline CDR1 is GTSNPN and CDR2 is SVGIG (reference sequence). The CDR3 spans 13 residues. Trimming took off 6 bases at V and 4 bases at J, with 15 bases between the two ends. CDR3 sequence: CACRPTGRETQYF. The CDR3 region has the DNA TGTGCCTGTCGTCCAACAGGGCGAGAGACCCAGTACTTC.

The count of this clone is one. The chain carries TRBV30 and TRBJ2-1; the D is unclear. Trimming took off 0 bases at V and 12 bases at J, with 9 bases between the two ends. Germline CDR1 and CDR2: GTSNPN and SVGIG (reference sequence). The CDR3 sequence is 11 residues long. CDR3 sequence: CAWSVRSGQFF. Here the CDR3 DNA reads TGTGCCTGGAGTGTGAGGAGTGGGCAGTTCTTC.

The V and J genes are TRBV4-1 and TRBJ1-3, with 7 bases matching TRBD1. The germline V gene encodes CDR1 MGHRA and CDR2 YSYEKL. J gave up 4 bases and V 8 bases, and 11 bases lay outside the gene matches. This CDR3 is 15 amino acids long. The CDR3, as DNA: TGCGCCAGCGGGCAAGGGGACAGTCGGGGAAACACCATATATTTT. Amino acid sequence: CASGQGDSRGNTIYF.

CDR3 coding DNA: TGTGCCAGCAGTTTCGGCACAGATACGCAGTATTTT. Encoded protein: CASSFGTDTQYF. The genes are TRBV12-3 or TRBV12-4 and TRBJ2-3; D not resolved. Trimming removed 3 bases at V and 1 base at J, with 2 bases between. CDR3 size: 12 residues.

The CDR3 sequence is CATSRDNTNEQFF. The CDR3 DNA reads TGTGCCACCAGCAGAGATAACACCAATGAGCAGTTCTTC. The chain employs TRBV15 and TRBJ2-1; no firm D call. Trimming left V 0 bases short and J 6 bases short, with 6 bases between. The CDR3 is made up of 13 amino acids. Germline V gene lookup returns CDR1 LNHNV and CDR2 YYDKDF (reference sequence). Full variable domain (remainder filled in from reference TRBV15 and TRBJ2-1): DAMVIQNPRYQVTQFGKPVTLSCSQTLNHNVMYWYQQKSSQAPKLLFHYYDKDFNNEADTPDNFQSRRPNTSFCFLDIRSPGLGDTAMYLCATSRDNTNEQFFGPGTRLTVL.

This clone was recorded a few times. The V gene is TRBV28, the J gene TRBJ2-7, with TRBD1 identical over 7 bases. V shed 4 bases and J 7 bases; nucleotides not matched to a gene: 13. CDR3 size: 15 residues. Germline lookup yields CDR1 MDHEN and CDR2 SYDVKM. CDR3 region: CASSSLRKQGWEQYF. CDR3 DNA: TGTGCCAGCAGTTCGCTCCGCAAACAGGGGTGGGAGCAGTACTTC.

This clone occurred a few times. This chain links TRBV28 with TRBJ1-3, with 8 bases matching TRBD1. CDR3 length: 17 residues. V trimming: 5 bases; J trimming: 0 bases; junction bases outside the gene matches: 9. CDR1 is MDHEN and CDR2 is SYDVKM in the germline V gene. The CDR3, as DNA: TGTGCCAGCAGTGGGGGGGACAGGCCCATCTCTGGAAACACCATATATTTT. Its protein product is CASSGGDRPISGNTIYF.

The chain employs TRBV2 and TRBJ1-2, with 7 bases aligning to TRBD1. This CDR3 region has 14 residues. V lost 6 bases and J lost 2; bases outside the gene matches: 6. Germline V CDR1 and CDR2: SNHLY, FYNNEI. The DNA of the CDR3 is TGTGCCAGCAGGGAGCAGACAGGGAACTATGGCTACACCTTC. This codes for CASREQTGNYGYTF.

The CDR3 region has the DNA TGTGCCACCAGCAGGGGAGTCTTCAATAGCAATCAGCCCCAGCATTTT. It yields the protein CATSRGVFNSNQPQHF. The chain recombines TRBV15 with TRBJ1-5; D remains unclear. The germline gives CDR1 LNHNV, CDR2 YYDKDF (reference sequence). V was cut by 3 bases and J by 0 bases, with 12 bases left in between. CDR3 length equals 16 residues.